This TCR beta chain was retrieved from a study of CD8 T cells in Susac syndrome. General observations from the study: That the number of individuals in its TCR sequencing and HLA analysis was relatively small was acknowledged by the study.

Trimming took 5 bases from V and 4 from J; bases not matched to a gene: 5. The CDR3 runs 14 residues. CDR1 is MNHEY, CDR2 SMNVEV, per germline (reference sequence). CD8+ and CD4+ blood T cells underwent TCR beta sequencing. Bulk CD8+ and CD4+ cells came from magnetic negative isolation; CD8+ TEMRA by FACS. RNA was extracted with the RNeasy kit, and a quantity of about 0.45 to 1 ug was reverse transcribed using random hexamers. Amplification of TCR beta CDR3 across 54 Vbeta and 13 Jbeta was performed with immunoSEQ multiplex PCR. TCRdb independently ran MiXCR on the immunoSEQ multiplex PCR reads; one entry per CDR3 protein. This sample has 78,000 or so distinct CDR3 sequences; approximately 94% occur once, and the top ten carry roughly 0.42%. Regarding this clonotype: Antigen unknown.

The sequence was collected from a human donor with multiple sclerosis. Sequencing used CD8+ T cells from PBMCs. The rearrangement links TRBV27 to TRBJ1-2; 9 bases fit TRBD1. The CDR3 coding sequence is TGTGCCAGCAGTCCCACGACAGGGGGCTATGGCTACACCTTC. Encoded protein: CASSPTTGGYGYTF.